One and the same sample provided the 15 T cell receptor beta chains below, sequenced in a study of T cell responses to AZD1222 COVID-19 vaccine. Profiling relied on immunoSEQ multiplex PCR, and the TCRdb table lists in-frame clones only, not all of them. The table has around 160,000 clones, 82% seen once. The sequencing used peripheral blood, collected on day 0 of MenACWY control vaccination. These receptors were collected from an adult in good health.

In DNA form, the CDR3 reads TGTGCCAGCAGCGTTTCCGGCGGGGGCTACACCTTC. It codes for CASSVSGGGYTF. V gene TRBV9 combines with J gene TRBJ1-2; D is uncertain. The V gene lost 2 bases and the J gene lost 8 bases, with 10 bases spanning the gap. Germline loops: CDR1 SGDLS, CDR2 YYNGEE. The CDR3 length is 12 residues.

This clone was found a few times. V is TRBV13 and J is TRBJ2-2; D is uncertain. The CDR3 runs 12 residues. Between the trimmed V and J ends, which lost 5 bases and 7 bases, there was a span of 8 bases. Germline CDR1 is PRHDT and CDR2 is FYEKMQ (reference sequence). The CDR3 DNA follows: TGTGCCAGCAGCCCCAGGAACGGGGAGCTGTTTTTT. This encodes CASSPRNGELFF.

The gene calls are TRBV7-2 and TRBJ2-2; TRBD2 matches at 7 bases. The CDR3 runs 14 residues. The germline gives CDR1 SGHTA, CDR2 FQGNSA. Germline trimming cut 0 bases from V and 7 bases from J; bases unmatched to any gene: 2. CDR3 DNA sequence: TGTGCCAGCAGCTTAGCGATAGCGGGCGGGGAGCTGTTTTTT. It codes for CASSLAIAGGELFF.

CDR3 sequence: CASSPAGAAQYF. In nucleotides, the CDR3 is TGCGCCAGCAGCCCTGCGGGGGCAGCGCAGTATTTT. The rearrangement links TRBV4-1 to TRBJ2-3, with D perhaps matching TRBD2 (7 bases). The germline gives CDR1 MGHRA, CDR2 YSYEKL. There are 12 residues in the CDR3. V was clipped by 4 bases and J by 10 bases, with 12 bases between them.

The chain recombines TRBV19 with TRBJ1-5; 7 positions agree with TRBD1. The CDR3 is 15 residues long. The germline gives CDR1 LNHDA, CDR2 SQIVND (reference sequence). V was clipped by 8 bases and J by 3 bases; unmatched bases: 10. Written as DNA, the CDR3 is TGTGCCAGTGACCTGGGGACAGTACTCAATCAGCCCCAGCATTTT. This sequence encodes CASDLGTVLNQPQHF.

The V call is TRBV5-5, the J call TRBJ1-4; TRBD1 is a possible D gene (6 bases). CDR1 is SGHKS and CDR2 is YYEKEE in the germline V gene (reference sequence). The CDR3 sequence is 16 residues long. Trimming pared 1 base from V and 6 bases from J, leaving 16 bases between. In DNA, the CDR3 is TGTGCCAGCAGCTTGTCAGGGGCGAGTTTCGATGAAAAACTGTTTTTT. Translating gives CASSLSGASFDEKLFF.

This clone was counted at least ten times. The chain links TRBV27 to TRBJ1-2; possibly TRBD1 for D (6 bases). The CDR3 runs 15 residues. Trimming shortened V by 3 bases and J by 2 bases, and 13 bases separated the two germline ends. CDR1 MNHEY and CDR2 SMNVEV come from the germline V gene (reference sequence). The CDR3 DNA sequence: TGTGCCAGCAGTTTCGGGGGGGCAGAGAACTATGGCTACACCTTC. It codes for CASSFGGAENYGYTF.

The rearrangement links TRBV6-5 to TRBJ1-5; D remains unclear. The V gene's germline CDR1 is MNHEY and CDR2 SVGAGI. The ends were cut back, 7 bases at V and 6 bases at J, with 4 bases in the middle. The CDR3 spans 10 residues. CDR3 amino acids: CASMGQPQHF. The CDR3 bases are TGTGCCAGCATGGGTCAGCCCCAGCATTTT.

J is TRBJ1-5 and V is TRBV7-9; the D gene is possibly TRBD1 (5 bases). The V end was cut by 1 base, the J end by 5 bases, with 9 bases between. The CDR3 consists of 14 residues. Germline V gene lookup returns CDR1 SEHNR and CDR2 FQNEAQ (reference sequence). Written as DNA, the CDR3 is TGTGCCAGCAGCTTAGACCAGGGCTATCAGCCCCAGCATTTT. Protein sequence: CASSLDQGYQPQHF.

This clone was detected once. The chain uses TRBV4-2 and TRBJ1-2, with unresolved D. Germline V lookup: CDR1 LGHNA, CDR2 YNFKEQ. The CDR3 runs to 11 residues. The V and J ends lost 0 bases and 11 bases respectively, with 7 bases between them. The DNA of the CDR3 is TGTGCCAGCAGCCAAGAAAGAACTTACACCTTC. Translating it yields CASSQERTYTF.

J is TRBJ1-6 and V is TRBV2; D not resolved. Germline CDR1 is SNHLY and CDR2 is FYNNEI. The CDR3 spans 14 residues. The V end lost 4 bases, the J end lost 6 bases, and 10 bases lay between the germline ends. The CDR3 coding sequence is TGTGCCAGCAGTGGCCACGAGGGTAATTCACCCCTCCACTTT. Protein: CASSGHEGNSPLHF.

V and J are TRBV3-1 (or the pseudogene TRBV3-2) and TRBJ1-1; 7 bases are a match to TRBD1. From germline, CDR1 is LGHDT and CDR2 YNNKEL (reference sequence). The CDR3 totals 14 residues. The trim removed 6 bases at V and 0 bases at J, leaving 4 bases unmatched. CDR3 amino acids: CASSRDSLNTEAFF. In DNA, the CDR3 is TGTGCCAGCAGTCGGGACAGCCTGAACACTGAAGCTTTCTTT.

The chain recombines TRBV5-1 with TRBJ2-4, with D possibly TRBD2 on 5 matching bases. V was clipped by 4 bases and J by 6 bases, with 14 bases between them. This CDR3 has 14 amino acids. Germline V gene sequence: CDR1 SGHRS, CDR2 YFSETQ. CDR3 region: CASSGESELNIQYF. In nucleotides, the CDR3 is TGCGCCAGCAGCGGGGAGTCAGAACTAAACATTCAGTACTTC.

The CDR3 nucleotides are TGTGCCAGCAGCCAAGTTGGCTCTGGAAACACCATATATTTT. Its translation: CASSQVGSGNTIYF. V usage is TRBV3-1 (or the pseudogene TRBV3-2) and J usage is TRBJ1-3; D is uncertain. This CDR3 comprises 14 residues. With 1 base removed from V and 0 bases from J, the gap between germline ends came to 4 bases. Germline CDR1 LGHDT, CDR2 YNNKEL (reference sequence).

V and J are TRBV7-8 and TRBJ1-6, with D maybe TRBD1 (5 bases). Per germline, CDR1 SGHVS and CDR2 FQNEAQ. There are 15 residues in the CDR3. Trimming removed 5 bases at V and 6 bases at J, with 14 bases between. The CDR3 nucleotides are TGTGCCAGCAGCAACCAGGGATTTTCTAATTCACCCCTCCACTTT. Its translation: CASSNQGFSNSPLHF.